The TCR beta chain under discussion was sequenced for a study of shared clonotypes between healthy human individuals. Study in general: Researchers assigned three CD4 naive, three CD4 memory, two CD8 naive and one CD8 memory plate to each donor. Broader study findings: Non-shared clonotypes displayed generation probabilities falling below those of clonotypes present in all four donors.

The CDR3 runs to 18 residues. Germline V gene data show CDR1 as MNHEY and CDR2 as SMNVEV (reference sequence). Trimming cost V 2 bases and J 5 bases; bases outside gene matches: 10. Naivety among CD8 cells was defined by CD45RO negativity and positive CCR7 selection, thereby excluding terminally differentiated effector memory CD45RA+ cells. The authors ran the assay at deep level. In the original processing: ImmunoSEQ output lacked quality scores and full-length reads, limiting matched filtering. The table came from immunoSEQ multiplex PCR; TCRdb's copy has only in-frame clones and leaves some out. The DNA gave D and trimming, while V, J and clone size come from that table. This table holds approximately 2,000,000 clones, just under 95% found once. Notes on this clone: Antigen: not known.

The sequenced material came from naive CD8+ T cells from PBMCs. The sequence derives from a man aged 18 to 29 in good health. Some clones in this sample may be carry-over from other donors' samples. The V and J genes are TRBV27 and TRBJ2-1, with 12 bases aligning to TRBD2. The CDR3 sequence: CASSLMGWLAGGHNEQFF. CDR3 in DNA: TGTGCCAGCAGTTTAATGGGCTGGCTAGCGGGAGGGCACAATGAGCAGTTCTTC.